This TCR beta chain was obtained from a study of blood T cell repertoires in COVID-19. For the study at large: The United States, Italy and Spain were the sources of the acute and convalescent COVID-19 samples.

How the authors handled the data: Nucleated cell counts were estimated from reference gene primer amplification. Generated by immunoSEQ multiplex PCR, the TCRdb table keeps only in-frame clones and is missing some. The DNA was the basis for D and trimming; V, J and clone size are from that table. The data show roughly 150,000 clones, 70% to 90% seen once. Patients at the Seattle site were enrolled during active infection and followed longitudinally. The TCR sequence derives from a woman of 80 years or more with COVID-19, enrolled during active disease. Source material: peripheral blood.

The CDR3 spells CATYQETQYF. The CDR3 DNA follows: TGTGCCACGTACCAAGAGACCCAGTACTTC. The genes are TRBV28 and TRBJ2-5, with D unclear. The V end was cut by 10 bases, the J end by 0 bases, with 3 bases between. The germline V gene encodes CDR1 MDHEN and CDR2 SYDVKM. This CDR3 spans 10 amino acids.